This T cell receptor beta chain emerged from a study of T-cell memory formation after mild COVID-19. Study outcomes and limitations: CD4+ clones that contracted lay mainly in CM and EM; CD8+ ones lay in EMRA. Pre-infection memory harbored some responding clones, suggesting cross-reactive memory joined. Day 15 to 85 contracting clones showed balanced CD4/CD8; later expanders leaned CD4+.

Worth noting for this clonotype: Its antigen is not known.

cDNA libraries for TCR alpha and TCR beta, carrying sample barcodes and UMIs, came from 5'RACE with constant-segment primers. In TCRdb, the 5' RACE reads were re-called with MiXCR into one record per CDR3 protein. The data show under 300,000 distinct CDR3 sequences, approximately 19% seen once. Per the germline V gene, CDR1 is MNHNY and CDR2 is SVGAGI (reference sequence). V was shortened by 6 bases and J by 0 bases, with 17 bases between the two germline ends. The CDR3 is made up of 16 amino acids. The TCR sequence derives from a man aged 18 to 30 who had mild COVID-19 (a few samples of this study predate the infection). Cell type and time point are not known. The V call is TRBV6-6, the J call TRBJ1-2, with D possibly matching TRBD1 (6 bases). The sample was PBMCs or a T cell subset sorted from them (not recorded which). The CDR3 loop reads CASSSTSRQANYGYTF. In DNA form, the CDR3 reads TGTGCCAGCAGCTCTACCTCCAGACAGGCTAACTATGGCTACACCTTC.